The entry that follows covers one T cell receptor beta chain sequence. This entry belongs to a study of blood T cell repertoires in COVID-19. Study as a whole: From the United States, Italy and Spain came samples of acute and convalescent COVID-19. T cells, B-cell-depleted T cells, or PBMCs supplied cDNA or gDNA.

Original data processing: Amplifying reference gene primers gave estimates of nucleated cell counts. TCRdb's copy holds only in-frame clones and misses some; the assay was immunoSEQ multiplex PCR. The D gene and trimming were derived from the DNA, and the V and J assignments and clone size from that table. The sample includes over 75,000 clones, 83% of them seen just once. V shed 0 bases and J shed 7 bases, with 13 bases lying between them. Germline V gives CDR1 SGDLS, CDR2 YYNGEE. This CDR3 has 14 residues. The specimen sequenced was peripheral blood. This rearrangement joins TRBV9 to TRBJ2-5; TRBD2 might be the D (6 bases). This receptor was obtained from a human donor in a cohort sampled during active COVID-19. In DNA form, the CDR3 reads TGTGCCAGCAGCGTAGGCGGGGATAAGGGGACCCAGTACTTC. Residues: CASSVGGDKGTQYF.